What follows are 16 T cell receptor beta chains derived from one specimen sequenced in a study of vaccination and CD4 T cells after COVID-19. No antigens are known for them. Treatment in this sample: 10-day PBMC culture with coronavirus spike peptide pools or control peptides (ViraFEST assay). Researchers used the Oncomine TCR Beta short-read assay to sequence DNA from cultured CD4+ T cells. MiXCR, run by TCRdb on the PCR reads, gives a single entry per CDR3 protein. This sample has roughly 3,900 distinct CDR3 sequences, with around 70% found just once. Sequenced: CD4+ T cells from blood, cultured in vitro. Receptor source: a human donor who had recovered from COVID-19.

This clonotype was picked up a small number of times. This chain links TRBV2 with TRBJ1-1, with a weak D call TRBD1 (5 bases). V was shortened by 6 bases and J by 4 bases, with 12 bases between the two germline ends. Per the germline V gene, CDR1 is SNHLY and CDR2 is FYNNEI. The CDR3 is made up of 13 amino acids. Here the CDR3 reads CASRSQGTTEAFF. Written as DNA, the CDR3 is TGTGCCAGCAGGTCTCAGGGAACCACTGAAGCTTTCTTT. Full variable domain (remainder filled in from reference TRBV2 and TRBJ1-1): EPEVTQTPSHQVTQMGQEVILRCVPISNHLYFYWYRQILGQKVEFLVSFYNNEISEKSEIFDDQFSVERPDGSNFTLKIRSTKLEDSAMYFCASRSQGTTEAFFGQGTRLTVV.

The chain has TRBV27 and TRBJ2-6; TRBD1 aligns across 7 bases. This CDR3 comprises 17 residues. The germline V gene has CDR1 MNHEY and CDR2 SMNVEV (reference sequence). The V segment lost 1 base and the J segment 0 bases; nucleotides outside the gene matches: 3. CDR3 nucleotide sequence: TGTGCCAGCAGTTTATTTCCAGGGGGCTCTGGGGCCAACGTCCTGACTTTC. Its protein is CASSLFPGGSGANVLTF.

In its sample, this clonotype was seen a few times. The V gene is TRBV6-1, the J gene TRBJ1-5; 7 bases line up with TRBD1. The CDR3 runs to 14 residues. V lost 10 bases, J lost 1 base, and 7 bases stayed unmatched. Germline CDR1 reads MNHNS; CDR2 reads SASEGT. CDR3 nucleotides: TGTGCCACCCGACAGGGAGGAAGCAATCAGCCCCAGCATTTT. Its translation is CATRQGGSNQPQHF.

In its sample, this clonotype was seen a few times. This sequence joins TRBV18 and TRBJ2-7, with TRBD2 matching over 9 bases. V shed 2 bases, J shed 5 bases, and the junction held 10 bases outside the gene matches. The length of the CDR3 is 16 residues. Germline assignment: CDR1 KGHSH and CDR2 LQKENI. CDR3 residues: CASSPSPGLASHEQYF. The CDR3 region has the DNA TGTGCCAGCTCACCATCCCCGGGACTAGCATCCCACGAGCAGTACTTC.

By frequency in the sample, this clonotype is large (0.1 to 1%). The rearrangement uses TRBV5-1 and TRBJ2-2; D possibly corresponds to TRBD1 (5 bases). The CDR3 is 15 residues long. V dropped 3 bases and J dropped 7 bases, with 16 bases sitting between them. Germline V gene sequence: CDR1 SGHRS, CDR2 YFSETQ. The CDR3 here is CASSSGSGGFGELFF. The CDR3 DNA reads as TGCGCCAGCAGCTCAGGGTCCGGCGGTTTCGGGGAGCTGTTTTTT.

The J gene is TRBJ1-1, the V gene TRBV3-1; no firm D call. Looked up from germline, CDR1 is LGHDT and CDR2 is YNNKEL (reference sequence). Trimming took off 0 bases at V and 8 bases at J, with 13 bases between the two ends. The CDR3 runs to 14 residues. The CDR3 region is CASSQDYGYREAFF. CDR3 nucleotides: TGTGCCAGCAGCCAAGATTACGGGTACAGAGAAGCTTTCTTT.

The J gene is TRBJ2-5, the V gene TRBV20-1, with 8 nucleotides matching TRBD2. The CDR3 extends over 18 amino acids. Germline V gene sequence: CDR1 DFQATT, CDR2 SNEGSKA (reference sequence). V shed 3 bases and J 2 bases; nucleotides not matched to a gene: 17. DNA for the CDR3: TGCAGTGCTAGTAGGTTGCAGGGTTTAGCGGGGATACAAGAGACCCAGTACTTC. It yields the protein CSASRLQGLAGIQETQYF.

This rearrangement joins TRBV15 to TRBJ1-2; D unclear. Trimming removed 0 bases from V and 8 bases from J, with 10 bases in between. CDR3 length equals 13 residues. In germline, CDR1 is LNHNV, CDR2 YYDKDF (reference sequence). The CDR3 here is CATSRDIGIGYTF. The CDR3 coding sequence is TGTGCCACCAGCAGAGATATAGGCATCGGCTACACCTTC.

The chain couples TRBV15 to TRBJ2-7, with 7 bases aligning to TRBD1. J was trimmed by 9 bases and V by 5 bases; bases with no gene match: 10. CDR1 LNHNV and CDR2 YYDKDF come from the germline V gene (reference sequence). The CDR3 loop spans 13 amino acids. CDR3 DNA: TGTGCCACCAGCTTCTTAGGACAGGCAGGGCAGTACTTC. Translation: CATSFLGQAGQYF.

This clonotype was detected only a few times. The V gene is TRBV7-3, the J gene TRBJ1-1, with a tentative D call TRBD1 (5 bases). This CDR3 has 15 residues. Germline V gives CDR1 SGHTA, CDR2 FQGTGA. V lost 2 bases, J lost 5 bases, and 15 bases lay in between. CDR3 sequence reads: CASSLRGRGGTEAFF. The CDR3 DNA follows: TGTGCCAGCAGCTTACGGGGGAGGGGAGGGACTGAAGCTTTCTTT.

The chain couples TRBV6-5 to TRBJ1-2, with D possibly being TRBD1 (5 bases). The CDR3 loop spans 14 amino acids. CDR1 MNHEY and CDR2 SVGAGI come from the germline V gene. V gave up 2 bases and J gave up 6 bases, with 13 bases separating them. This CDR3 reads CASSYVGASDGYTF. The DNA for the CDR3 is TGTGCCAGCAGTTACGTTGGGGCATCTGATGGCTACACCTTC.

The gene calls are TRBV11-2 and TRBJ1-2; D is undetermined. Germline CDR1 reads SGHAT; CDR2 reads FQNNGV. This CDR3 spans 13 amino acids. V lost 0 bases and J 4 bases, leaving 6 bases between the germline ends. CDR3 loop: CASSLDFGYGYTF. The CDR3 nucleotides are TGTGCCAGCAGCTTAGATTTCGGCTATGGCTACACCTTC.

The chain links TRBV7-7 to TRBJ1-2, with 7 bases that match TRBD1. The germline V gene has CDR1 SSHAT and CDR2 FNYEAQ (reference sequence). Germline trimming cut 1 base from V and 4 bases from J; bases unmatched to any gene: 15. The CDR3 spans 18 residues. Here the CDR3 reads CASSLVGHTGVRSYGYTF. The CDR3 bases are TGTGCCAGCAGCTTAGTGGGGCATACAGGGGTTAGAAGCTATGGCTACACCTTC.

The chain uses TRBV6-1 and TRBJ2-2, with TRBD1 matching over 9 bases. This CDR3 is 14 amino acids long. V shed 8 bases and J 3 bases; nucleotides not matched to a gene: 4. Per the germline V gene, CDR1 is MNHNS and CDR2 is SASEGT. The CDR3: CASSGTGYTGELFF. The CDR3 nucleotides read TGTGCCAGCTCCGGGACAGGGTACACCGGGGAGCTGTTTTTT.

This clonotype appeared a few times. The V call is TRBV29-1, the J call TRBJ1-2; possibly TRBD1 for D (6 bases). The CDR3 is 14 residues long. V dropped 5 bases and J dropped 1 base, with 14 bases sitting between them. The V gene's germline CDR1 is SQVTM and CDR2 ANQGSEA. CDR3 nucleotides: TGCAGCGTTTTCTCCCCGGGACATAACTATGGCTACACCTTC. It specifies CSVFSPGHNYGYTF.

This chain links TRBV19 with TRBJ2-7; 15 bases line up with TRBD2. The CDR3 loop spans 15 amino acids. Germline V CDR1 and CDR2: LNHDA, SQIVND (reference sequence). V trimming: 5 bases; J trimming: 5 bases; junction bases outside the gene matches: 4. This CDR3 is CASSWTSGGANEQYF. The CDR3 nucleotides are TGTGCCAGTAGTTGGACTAGCGGGGGGGCCAACGAGCAGTACTTC. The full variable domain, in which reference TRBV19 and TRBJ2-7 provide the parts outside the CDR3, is DGGITQSPKYLFRKEGQNVTLSCEQNLNHDAMYWYRQDPGQGLRLIYYSQIVNDFQKGDIAEGYSVSREKKESFPLTVTSAQKNPTAFYLCASSWTSGGANEQYFGPGTRLTVT.